What follows is one T cell receptor beta chain and its context. Antigen: not known. The sample originates from a study of CD8 T cells in ankylosing spondylitis. General study results and limits: Under 10 highly homologous variants formed a TCR beta motif that appeared characteristic of ankylosing spondylitis blood. Clones linked to disease were reported to show significant enrichment in matched ankylosing spondylitis synovial fluid.

TCRdb reprocessed the 5' RACE reads via MiXCR and lists one record per CDR3 protein. The table has approximately 300,000 distinct CDR3 sequences, 7% to 9% seen once. Input material: blood, either unsorted or a sorted T cell fraction (not recorded which). The clonotype comes from a male donor with ankylosing spondylitis.

CDR3 in DNA: TGCGCCAGCAGCTCGGGGGGTAGAGAAGAGACCCAGTACTTC. It specifies CASSSGGREETQYF. V usage is TRBV5-1 and J usage is TRBJ2-5, with 7 bases identical to TRBD2. Germline V lookup: CDR1 SGHRS, CDR2 YFSETQ. The CDR3 has 14 residues. Trimming cost V 3 bases and J 3 bases; bases outside gene matches: 5.